This T cell receptor (beta chain) was captured in a study of blood T cell repertoires in COVID-19. On the study more broadly: Specimens from acute and convalescent COVID-19 originated in the United States, Italy and Spain. Sources were T cells, B-cell-depleted T cells, or PBMCs; the material itself was cDNA or gDNA.

Germline trimming cut 1 base from V and 2 bases from J; bases unmatched to any gene: 8. This CDR3 spans 16 amino acids. Germline CDR1 reads SGHAT; CDR2 reads FQNNGV. Per the study methods: Amplification of reference gene primers was used by the study to estimate nucleated cell counts. Clones were read by immunoSEQ multiplex PCR, and TCRdb kept only the in-frame ones, dropping some. The V and J calls and the clone size are those of that table, but D and trimming were determined from the DNA. The table lists over 85,000 clones, just under 85% of them singletons. This chain joins TRBV11-2 and TRBJ2-7; TRBD1 agrees at 7 bases. The TCR originated in a man in his forties with active or convalescent COVID-19. Sequenced: peripheral blood. CDR3 amino acids: CASSLVIWDSTYEQYF. Written as DNA, the CDR3 is TGTGCCAGCAGCTTAGTTATTTGGGACAGTACCTACGAGCAGTACTTC.